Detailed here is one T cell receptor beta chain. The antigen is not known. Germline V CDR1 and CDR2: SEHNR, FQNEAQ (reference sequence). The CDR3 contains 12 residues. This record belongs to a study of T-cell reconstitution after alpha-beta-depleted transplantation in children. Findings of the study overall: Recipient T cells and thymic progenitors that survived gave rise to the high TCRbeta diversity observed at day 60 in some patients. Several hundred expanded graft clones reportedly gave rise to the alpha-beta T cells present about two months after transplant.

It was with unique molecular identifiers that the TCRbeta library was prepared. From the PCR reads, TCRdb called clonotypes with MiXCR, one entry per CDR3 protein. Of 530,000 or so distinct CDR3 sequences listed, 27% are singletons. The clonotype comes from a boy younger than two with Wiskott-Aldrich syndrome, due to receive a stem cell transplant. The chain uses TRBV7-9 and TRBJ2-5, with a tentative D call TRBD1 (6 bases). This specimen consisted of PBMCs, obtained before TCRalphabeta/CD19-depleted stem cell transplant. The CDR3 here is CVITGPQETQYF. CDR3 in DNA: TGTGTCATCACAGGGCCGCAAGAGACCCAGTACTTC.